These T cell receptor beta chains were read from a single sample in a study of T cell responses to AZD1222 COVID-19 vaccine. Using immunoSEQ multiplex PCR, the repertoire was profiled, and TCRdb retains in-frame clones only, with some absent. The sample carries about 160,000 clones, about 90% recorded once. The sequencing used peripheral blood, collected on day 0 of MenACWY control vaccination. All receptors come from an adult in good health. The CDR3 runs from the conserved cysteine through the conserved F or W. Fields, in order: clone size, J gene, V gene, D gene, CDR3 protein, CDR3 DNA. A D gene is named only where the DNA matches it firmly. Only some rows state a clone size, as once, few, many or a class for expanded clones.

abundance: .
j_gene: TRBJ2-1
v_gene: TRBV4-3
d_gene: .
CDR3aa: CASSQDRGSQRYNEQFF
CDR3nt: TGCGCCAGCAGCCAAGATCGGGGCAGCCAAAGGTACAATGAGCAGTTCTTC

abundance: .
j_gene: TRBJ2-1
v_gene: TRBV5-1
d_gene: .
CDR3aa: CASSLNSGPRRGHEQFF
CDR3nt: TGCGCCAGCAGCTTGAATAGCGGTCCAAGAAGGGGCCATGAGCAGTTCTTC

abundance: .
j_gene: TRBJ1-1
v_gene: TRBV11-2
d_gene: .
CDR3aa: CASSLERVSTEAFF
CDR3nt: TGTGCCAGCAGCTTAGAGAGGGTGAGCACTGAAGCTTTCTTT

abundance: few
j_gene: TRBJ1-4
v_gene: TRBV30
d_gene: .
CDR3aa: CAWSVGGTKLFF
CDR3nt: TGTGCCTGGAGTGTTGGAGGGACCAAACTGTTTTTT

abundance: .
j_gene: TRBJ1-5
v_gene: TRBV6-2/TRBV6-3
d_gene: .
CDR3aa: CASSYRDGYQPQHF
CDR3nt: TGTGCCAGCAGTTACAGGGACGGTTATCAGCCCCAGCATTTT

abundance: .
j_gene: TRBJ1-1
v_gene: TRBV3-1/TRBV3-2
d_gene: .
CDR3aa: CASSQNNLGTEAFF
CDR3nt: TGTGCCAGCAGCCAAAACAACTTGGGCACTGAAGCTTTCTTT

abundance: .
j_gene: TRBJ1-2
v_gene: TRBV19
d_gene: .
CDR3aa: CASSISGSRGYTF
CDR3nt: TGTGCCAGTAGTATATCTGGAAGTCGTGGCTACACCTTC

abundance: .
j_gene: TRBJ1-2
v_gene: TRBV4-1
d_gene: TRBD1
CDR3aa: CASSPTPRTGLRTNGYTF
CDR3nt: TGCGCCAGCAGCCCAACCCCAAGGACAGGGTTGAGGACCAATGGCTACACCTTC

abundance: .
j_gene: TRBJ1-1
v_gene: TRBV2
d_gene: .
CDR3aa: CASTEDSWGTEAFF
CDR3nt: TGTGCCAGCACCGAGGACTCGTGGGGCACTGAAGCTTTCTTT

abundance: .
j_gene: TRBJ2-4
v_gene: TRBV5-8
d_gene: .
CDR3aa: CASRLRVSGAEEYF
CDR3nt: TGTGCCAGCAGACTTAGAGTATCCGGGGCCGAGGAGTACTTC

abundance: .
j_gene: TRBJ1-3
v_gene: TRBV9
d_gene: .
CDR3aa: CASSVGGQGGNTIYF
CDR3nt: TGTGCCAGCAGCGTAGGGGGGCAGGGAGGAAACACCATATATTTT

abundance: .
j_gene: TRBJ2-3
v_gene: TRBV5-1
d_gene: TRBD1
CDR3aa: CASSPYTRGLTDTQYF
CDR3nt: TGCGCCAGCAGTCCTTACACCAGGGGGCTCACAGATACGCAGTATTTT

abundance: .
j_gene: TRBJ1-4
v_gene: TRBV7-2
d_gene: TRBD1
CDR3aa: CASSRDRVDEKLFF
CDR3nt: TGTGCCAGCAGCCGGGACAGGGTAGATGAAAAACTGTTTTTT